This TCR beta chain stems from a study of vaccination and CD4 T cells after COVID-19. About the study: Participants were administered two doses of either the BNT162b2 or the mRNA-1273 vaccine. Overlapping spike peptides served as the stimulus for the cells. These peptides came from SARS-CoV-2 and from the common cold coronaviruses HCoV-NL63, HCoV-OC43 and HCoV-229E. Findings of the study overall: Spike mono-reactivity was found in 304 of 307 vaccine-specific clones from convalescent patients.

This clonotype was seen more than once but under ten times. Its specificity is unknown. Treatment in this sample: roughly 10-day PBMC culture with coronavirus spike peptide pools or control peptides (ViraFEST assay). CD4+ T-cell collection from the unexposed donor predated the COVID-19 pandemic (2011-2018). Using peptide pools, antigen-specific T cells were expanded in ViraFEST before TCRs were sequenced. An Oncomine TCR Beta short-read assay was used to sequence the DNA from cultured CD4+ T cells. The authors extracted genomic DNA from cultured CD4+ T cells. TCRdb processed the PCR reads anew with MiXCR; each CDR3 protein has one entry. Among approximately 9,000 distinct CDR3 sequences, 34% were seen once, and the ten largest hold around 21%. The CDR3 has 14 amino acids. V lost 2 bases and J lost 2, with 9 bases in between. CDR1 is KGHDR, CDR2 SFDVKD, per germline.

The chain uses TRBV24-1 and TRBJ2-7; D may be TRBD1 (6 bases). The sequenced material came from CD4+ T cells from blood, cultured in vitro. This receptor was obtained from a human donor in good health. The CDR3 protein is CATSDSDSPYEQYF. The CDR3 region has the DNA TGTGCCACCAGTGATTCGGACAGTCCCTACGAGCAGTACTTC.